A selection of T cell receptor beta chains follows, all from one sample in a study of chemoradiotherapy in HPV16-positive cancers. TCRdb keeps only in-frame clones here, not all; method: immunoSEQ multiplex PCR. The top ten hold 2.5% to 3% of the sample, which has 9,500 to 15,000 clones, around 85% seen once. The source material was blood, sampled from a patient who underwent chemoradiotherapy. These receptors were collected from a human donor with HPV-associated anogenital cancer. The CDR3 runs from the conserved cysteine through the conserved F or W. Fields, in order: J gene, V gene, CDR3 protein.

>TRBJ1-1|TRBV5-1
CASTAGQGNSEAFF
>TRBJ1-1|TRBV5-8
CASSLTRGPTEAFF
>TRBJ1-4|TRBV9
CASSPGRGGDEKLFF
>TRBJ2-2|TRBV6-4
CASSALAGADTGELFF
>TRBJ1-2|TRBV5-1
CASSPGRNYGYTF
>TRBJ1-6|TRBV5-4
CASSLEPKGYNSPLHF
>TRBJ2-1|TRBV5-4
CASSSPGVGGPQRNEQFF
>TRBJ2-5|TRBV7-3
CASPLLAGVCQETQYF
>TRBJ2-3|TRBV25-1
CASSELGTQGDTQYF
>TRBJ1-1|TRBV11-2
CASSPRGGAEAFF
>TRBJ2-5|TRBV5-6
CATTVRVQETQYF
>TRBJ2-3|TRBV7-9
CASSFGRAGTDTQYF
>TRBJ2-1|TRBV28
CASSGAGRMSYNEQFF
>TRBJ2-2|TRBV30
CAWLPLTGDRNTGELFF
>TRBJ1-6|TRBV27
CASSLRENSPLHF
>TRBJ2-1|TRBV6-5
CASNLNRGYNEQFF
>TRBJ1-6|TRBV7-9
CASSLRPEGNSPLHF
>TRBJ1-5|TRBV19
CASSASQGQPQHF